Presented here are 24 T cell receptor beta chains from one specimen sequenced in a study of T cells after yellow fever vaccination. TCRdb used MiXCR to reprocess the 5' RACE reads, holding one entry per CDR3 protein. There are about 310,000 distinct CDR3 sequences in the sample; roughly 3.5% occur only once, and about a quarter lies in the top ten. The sequences come from PBMCs, collected on the day of the yellow fever booster vaccination. These receptors were collected from a man between 18 and 35 years old who received the YFV17D yellow fever vaccine.

The table lists this clonotype with many counts. The chain carries TRBV12-3 or TRBV12-4 and TRBJ2-6; D gene uncertain. CDR3 length: 14 residues. Trimming stripped 5 bases from V and 8 bases from J, with 13 bases between. CDR3 region: CASSGLGRTNVLTF. In DNA form, the CDR3 reads TGTGCCAGCAGTGGGTTAGGACGGACCAACGTCCTGACTTTC.

This clonotype was recorded a few times. The V and J genes are TRBV7-9 and TRBJ1-4; possibly TRBD1 for D (6 bases). From germline, CDR1 is SEHNR and CDR2 FQNEAQ (reference sequence). The CDR3 sequence is 15 residues long. The V gene lost 5 bases and the J gene lost 6 bases, with 16 bases spanning the gap. Here the CDR3 reads CASSDTNRVDEKLFF. Written as DNA, the CDR3 is TGTGCCAGCAGCGACACAAACAGGGTTGATGAAAAACTGTTTTTT.

This clonotype occurred a few times. The V and J genes are TRBV20-1 and TRBJ1-3, with D hard to call. The V gene's germline CDR1 is DFQATT and CDR2 SNEGSKA (reference sequence). Trimming took off 3 bases at V and 9 bases at J, with 15 bases between the two ends. The CDR3 sequence is 13 residues long. The CDR3 nucleotides read TGCAGTGCTAGGTTTAGGCCAGAGACCACCATATATTTT. Translated, it gives CSARFRPETTIYF.

Many counts were recorded for this clonotype. This sequence joins TRBV5-1 and TRBJ1-6; D ambiguous. From germline, CDR1 is SGHRS and CDR2 YFSETQ. The CDR3 is 14 amino acids. V dropped 0 bases and J dropped 2 bases, with 3 bases sitting between them. CDR3 protein: CASSLDPYNSPLHF. CDR3 DNA: TGCGCCAGCAGCTTGGATCCCTATAATTCACCCCTCCACTTT.

This clonotype was found many times. V usage is TRBV12-3 or TRBV12-4 and J usage is TRBJ1-6; D remains ambiguous. This CDR3 contains 12 residues. Trimming removed 4 bases from V and 9 bases from J, with 7 bases in between. The DNA of the CDR3 is TGTGCCAGCAGTTCTGGGGTTTCACCCCTCCACTTT. Its protein is CASSSGVSPLHF.

This clonotype was counted only a few times. This rearrangement joins TRBV7-6 to TRBJ2-7, with D possibly being TRBD1 (7 bases). This CDR3 comprises 13 residues. Germline lookup yields CDR1 SGHVS and CDR2 FNYEAQ. V shed 5 bases and J shed 3 bases, with 11 bases lying between them. For the CDR3, the DNA is TGTGCCAGCAGCGCGGGACAGAACTACGAGCAGTACTTC. Amino acids: CASSAGQNYEQYF. The entire variable domain, with the rest obtained from reference TRBV7-6 and TRBJ2-7, is as follows: GAGVSQSPRYKVTKRGQDVALRCDPISGHVSLYWYRQALGQGPEFLTYFNYEAQQDKSGLPNDRFSAERPEGSISTLTIQRTEQRDSAMYRCASSAGQNYEQYFGPGTRLTVT.

This clonotype was observed at least ten times. The J gene is TRBJ2-1, the V gene TRBV4-3; 8 nucleotides align to TRBD1. The CDR3 has 17 amino acids. J was trimmed by 5 bases and V by 2 bases; bases with no gene match: 11. The germline CDR1 and CDR2 sequences are LGHNA and YSLEER. The CDR3 bases are TGCGCCAGCAGCCAAACCGGCGACAGGGGCGGCCACAATGAGCAGTTCTTC. Protein: CASSQTGDRGGHNEQFF.

This clonotype was recorded a few times. This chain connects TRBV27 to TRBJ1-6; D gene unclear. The CDR3 totals 15 residues. Germline CDR1 reads MNHEY; CDR2 reads SMNVEV (reference sequence). The germline V and J ends were trimmed by 5 bases and 10 bases, with 18 bases remaining between them. CDR3 sequence (DNA): TGTGCCAGCAGTATGGGAAAATTACTTGGATCACCCCTCCACTTT. Its translation: CASSMGKLLGSPLHF.

This clonotype was picked up many times. V gene TRBV18 combines with J gene TRBJ2-3, with D perhaps matching TRBD2 (6 bases). Per germline, CDR1 KGHSH and CDR2 LQKENI. Between the trimmed V and J ends, which lost 1 base and 6 bases, there was a span of 14 bases. CDR3 length: 15 amino acids. This chain's CDR3 is CASSPQTRGMDTQYF. DNA for the CDR3: TGTGCCAGCTCACCACAGACTAGAGGGATGGATACGCAGTATTTT.

At least ten counts were recorded for this clonotype. J is TRBJ2-3 and V is TRBV20-1; D possibly corresponds to TRBD2 (5 bases). The germline V and J ends were trimmed by 3 bases and 1 base, with 11 bases remaining between them. The V gene's germline CDR1 is DFQATT and CDR2 SNEGSKA (reference sequence). The CDR3 totals 14 residues. This CDR3 is CSASDSAGTDTQYF. For the CDR3, the DNA is TGCAGTGCTAGTGATAGCGCCGGCACAGATACGCAGTATTTT.

This clonotype has at least ten counts. This chain links TRBV5-1 with TRBJ1-1; D is uncertain. CDR1 and CDR2 (germline): SGHRS, YFSETQ. CDR3 length: 13 residues. V was clipped by 5 bases and J by 7 bases, with 15 bases between them. CDR3 sequence reads: CASRRSVAREAFF. The CDR3 bases are TGCGCCAGCAGAAGGTCAGTGGCACGTGAAGCTTTCTTT.

This clonotype came up a few times. Because the CDR3's place on the DNA is in doubt, the DNA is left out and the CDR3 is given as listed by TCRdb. The gene calls are TRBV2 and TRBJ1-5. Per the germline V gene, CDR1 is SNHLY and CDR2 is FYNNEI. 15 amino acids form the CDR3, both terminal residues included. The CDR3 loop reads CASSDFGPGNQPQHF.

This clonotype was seen a few times. This rearrangement joins TRBV27 to TRBJ1-1; TRBD1 matches at 8 bases. CDR3 length: 14 amino acids. Germline values: CDR1 MNHEY, CDR2 SMNVEV (reference sequence). Trimming took 5 bases from V and 5 from J; bases not matched to a gene: 7. CDR3 in amino acids: CASSVGTGRTEAFF. CDR3 sequence (DNA): TGTGCCAGCAGTGTCGGGACAGGAAGAACTGAAGCTTTCTTT.

This clonotype was detected a few times. This chain uses TRBV5-1 with TRBJ2-2, with D maybe TRBD1 (6 bases). This CDR3 comprises 19 residues. Looked up from germline, CDR1 is SGHRS and CDR2 is YFSETQ. With 8 bases removed from V and 5 bases from J, the gap between germline ends came to 31 bases. The CDR3, as DNA: TGCGCCAGTGGGGTAGTGGTGGCGTCCGGGACAACCATTACCGGGGAGCTGTTTTTT. Translating gives CASGVVVASGTTITGELFF.

The chain links TRBV7-9 to TRBJ2-3; 8 nucleotides agree with TRBD2. J lost 6 bases, V lost 2 bases, and 10 bases had no gene match. The germline V gene encodes CDR1 SEHNR and CDR2 FQNEAQ (reference sequence). The CDR3 consists of 16 residues. DNA of the CDR3: TGTGCCAGCAGCTTATATGCGGGGGGAATCACCGATACGCAGTATTTT. It is translated as CASSLYAGGITDTQYF.

Here the CDR3 reads CASSLGDAGETQYF. In DNA form, the CDR3 reads TGCGCCAGCAGCTTAGGGGACGCCGGAGAGACCCAGTACTTC. The chain carries TRBV5-1 and TRBJ2-5; D may be TRBD1 or TRBD2 (5 bases each). Germline values: CDR1 SGHRS, CDR2 YFSETQ. The CDR3 loop spans 14 amino acids. V was pared by 2 bases and J by 4 bases, with 12 bases between.

This clonotype was detected ten times or more. The chain joins TRBV5-5 to TRBJ2-3, with TRBD1 as a possible D gene (6 bases). The V gene lost 4 bases and the J gene lost 3 bases, with 15 bases spanning the gap. This CDR3 comprises 15 residues. Germline CDR1 SGHKS, CDR2 YYEKEE (reference sequence). The CDR3 DNA sequence: TGTGCCAGCAGCCACGGTACAGGGTGGACAGATACGCAGTATTTT. It codes for CASSHGTGWTDTQYF.

This clonotype was detected a few times. One end of the junction is discordant with germline, which a read error may explain. The rearrangement joins TRBV27 to TRBJ1-1; D remains ambiguous. Germline V gives CDR1 MNHEY, CDR2 SMNVEV (reference sequence). The CDR3 extends over 13 amino acids. This CDR3 is CASSLKGPPRVHF. CDR3 bases: TGTGCCAGCAGTCTAAAGGGCCCACCCCGGGTCCATTTT.

This clonotype was detected only a few times. The genes are TRBV7-2 and TRBJ1-4; 7 bases align to TRBD1. The germline gives CDR1 SGHTA, CDR2 FQGNSA. The CDR3 spans 13 residues. J gave up 11 bases and V 5 bases, and 8 bases lay outside the gene matches. CDR3 sequence reads: CASSIQGSGKLFF. CDR3 sequence (DNA): TGTGCCAGCAGCATACAGGGGTCAGGGAAACTGTTTTTT.

This clonotype was found many times. This chain uses TRBV12-3 or TRBV12-4 with TRBJ2-5; 8 nucleotides match TRBD2. Unmatched junction bases numbered 4, after V lost 4 bases and J lost 3 bases. The length of the CDR3 is 14 residues. CDR3 sequence reads: CASSYSGVKETQYF. DNA for the CDR3: TGTGCCAGCAGTTATAGCGGGGTTAAAGAGACCCAGTACTTC.

The chain combines TRBV7-2 with TRBJ2-2; the match to TRBD1 covers 12 bases. The germline V gene has CDR1 SGHTA and CDR2 FQGNSA. There are 16 residues in the CDR3. The V and J ends lost 5 bases and 7 bases, in that order; junction bases with no gene match: 8. The CDR3 protein is CASSLGQGALGGELFF. In nucleotides, the CDR3 is TGTGCCAGCAGCCTGGGACAGGGGGCGCTGGGCGGGGAGCTGTTTTTT.

This clonotype was detected ten times or more. The chain combines TRBV28 with TRBJ2-1; the D call may be TRBD1 or TRBD2 (5 bases each). The germline gives CDR1 MDHEN, CDR2 SYDVKM. The CDR3 is made up of 15 amino acids. Between the trimmed V and J ends, which lost 6 bases and 4 bases, there was a span of 16 bases. CDR3 DNA sequence: TGTGCCAGCAGCTGGGACCGAGACCCATACAATGAGCAGTTCTTC. Translation: CASSWDRDPYNEQFF.

The table lists this clonotype with many counts. The rearrangement uses TRBV5-4 and TRBJ2-6, with D unresolved. The CDR3 is 14 residues long. Trimming removed 4 bases from V and 4 bases from J, with 9 bases in between. Germline V CDR1 and CDR2: SGHNT, YYREEE (reference sequence). The CDR3 DNA follows: TGTGCCAGCAGCCAGGAGTACGGGGCCAACGTCCTGACTTTC. It codes for CASSQEYGANVLTF.

This clonotype showed up many times. The gene calls are TRBV7-9 and TRBJ1-1; D is uncertain. V was pared by 3 bases and J by 0 bases, with 11 bases between. The CDR3 is 15 residues long. Germline values: CDR1 SEHNR, CDR2 FQNEAQ (reference sequence). For the CDR3, the DNA is TGTGCCAGCAGCTTTTTTAACGGATTGAACACTGAAGCTTTCTTT. It specifies CASSFFNGLNTEAFF. Drawing the rest from reference TRBV7-9 and TRBJ1-1, the complete variable domain is DTGVSQNPRHKITKRGQNVTFRCDPISEHNRLYWYRQTLGQGPEFLTYFQNEAQLEKSRLLSDRFSAERPKGSFSTLEIQRTEQGDSAMYLCASSFFNGLNTEAFFGQGTRLTVV.